Presented here are 5 T cell receptor beta chains from one specimen sequenced in a study of T cells after yellow fever vaccination. MiXCR was run by TCRdb on the 5' RACE reads, yielding one entry per CDR3 protein. Altogether roughly 45,000 distinct CDR3 sequences are present, more than 6% being singletons, with the ten largest covering roughly 10%. Source: PBMCs, either bulk or a sorted T-cell subset (CD4+, CD8+, memory, or dextramer-sorted; not recorded which), taken 45 days after the yellow fever booster vaccination. All receptors come from a man aged 25-45 years who received the YFV17D yellow fever vaccine.

The chain is built from TRBV10-1 and TRBJ2-2; TRBD2 aligns across 9 bases. CDR3 length equals 15 residues. The J segment lost 7 bases and the V segment lost 10 bases, leaving 13 bases of the junction unmatched. The germline V gene has CDR1 WNHNN and CDR2 SYGVQD (reference sequence). The CDR3 nucleotides read TGCGCCATAATGTGGGTAGCGGGAGTGCACGGGGAGCTGTTTTTT. It translates to CAIMWVAGVHGELFF.

Only a few counts were recorded for this clonotype. J is TRBJ2-3 and V is TRBV2; possibly TRBD1 or TRBD2 for D (5 bases each). Germline CDR1 and CDR2: SNHLY and FYNNEI. The CDR3 runs 12 residues. Trimming stripped 6 bases from V and 9 bases from J, with 13 bases between. CDR3 residues: CASSSEGRTQYF. The CDR3 DNA is TGTGCCAGCAGCTCCGAGGGGCGGACGCAGTATTTT.

This rearrangement joins TRBV18 to TRBJ1-1; 11 nucleotides align to TRBD1. The CDR3 extends over 17 amino acids. J was trimmed by 1 base and V by 5 bases; bases with no gene match: 9. Germline CDR1 KGHSH, CDR2 LQKENI. CDR3 protein: CASSSGTGGWRNTEAFF. CDR3 DNA: TGTGCCAGCTCATCCGGGACAGGGGGATGGAGGAACACTGAAGCTTTCTTT.

This clonotype was found many times. The chain uses TRBV20-1 and TRBJ2-3; D gene unclear. The V and J ends lost 8 bases and 0 bases respectively, with 15 bases between them. The V gene's germline CDR1 is DFQATT and CDR2 SNEGSKA (reference sequence). This CDR3 comprises 14 residues. CDR3 coding DNA: TGCAGTCCCTCTAGGCGGCCTAGCACAGATACGCAGTATTTT. It encodes CSPSRRPSTDTQYF.

At least ten counts were recorded for this clonotype. The genes are TRBV24-1 and TRBJ2-1; a weak D match, TRBD1 (5 bases). The V end was cut by 0 bases, the J end by 6 bases, with 17 bases between. The CDR3 extends over 17 amino acids. Germline V gene data show CDR1 as KGHDR and CDR2 as SFDVKD. The CDR3: CATSDLYGRRGSNEQFF. CDR3 sequence (DNA): TGTGCCACCAGTGATTTGTATGGTAGAAGGGGCTCCAATGAGCAGTTCTTC.